The subject of this entry is one T cell receptor beta chain. Its target is unknown. Sequencing was performed with immunoSEQ multiplex PCR; in TCRdb, only in-frame clones are kept and a portion is missing. The data show tens of thousands of clones, about 93% seen once. The sample belongs to a study of early stage breast cancer tumors. Whole-study context: Among some 12 ER+/PR+/HER2- tumors, eight were ductal, four lobular.

General observations from the study: Most shared enriched TCRB sequences were commonly generated ones.

From germline, CDR1 is SGHRS and CDR2 YFSETQ. This CDR3 comprises 14 residues. Trimming stripped 4 bases from V and 0 bases from J, with 9 bases between. The source of this sequence is a person aged 70 to 85 with breast cancer. The sample comprised blood. J is TRBJ2-3 and V is TRBV5-1, with D maybe TRBD2 (7 bases). The CDR3 here is CASSGGGSTDTQYF. The CDR3 DNA reads as TGCGCCAGCAGCGGCGGGGGCAGCACAGATACGCAGTATTTT.